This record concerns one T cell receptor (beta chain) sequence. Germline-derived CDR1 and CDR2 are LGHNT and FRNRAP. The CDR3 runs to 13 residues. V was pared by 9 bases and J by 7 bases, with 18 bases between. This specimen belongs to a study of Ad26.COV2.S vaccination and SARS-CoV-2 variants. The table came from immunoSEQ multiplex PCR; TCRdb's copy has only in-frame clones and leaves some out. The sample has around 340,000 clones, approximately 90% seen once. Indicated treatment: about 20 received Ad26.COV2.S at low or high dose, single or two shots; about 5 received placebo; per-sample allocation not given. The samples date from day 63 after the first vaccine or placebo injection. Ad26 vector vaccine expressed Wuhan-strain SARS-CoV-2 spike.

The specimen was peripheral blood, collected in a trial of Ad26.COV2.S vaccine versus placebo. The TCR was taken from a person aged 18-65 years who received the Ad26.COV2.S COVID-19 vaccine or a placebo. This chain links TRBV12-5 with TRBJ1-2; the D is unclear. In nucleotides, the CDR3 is TGTGCTAGCGGACCCGGTCCGGAAAGTGGCTACACCTTC. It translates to CASGPGPESGYTF.